One TCR beta chain is described in this entry. The CDR3 is 15 residues long. The V end lost 4 bases, the J end lost 8 bases, and 15 bases lay between the germline ends. Germline V gene sequence: CDR1 SGHDN, CDR2 FVKESK. In the source study's methods: Researchers report that nucleated cell counts were estimated from reference gene primer amplification. The protocol was immunoSEQ multiplex PCR, while the TCRdb copy is restricted to in-frame clones and leaves out a portion. That table furnishes V, J and clone size, whereas the DNA furnished D and trimming. The table records 100,000 to 120,000 clones, 85% of them present only once. This entry comes from a study of blood T cell repertoires in COVID-19. Study summary: The United States, Italy and Spain provided the acute and convalescent COVID-19 samples. PBMCs, B-cell-depleted T cells, or T cells were the source of the cDNA or gDNA that made up the material.

The chain carries TRBV14 and TRBJ1-6; D gene unclear. The origin of this receptor is a man aged 50-59 years with acute or convalescent COVID-19. The sequencing sample was made of peripheral blood. The CDR3 here is CASSPGPTVYSPLHF. The CDR3 DNA follows: TGTGCCAGCAGCCCGGGTCCAACCGTCTATTCACCCCTCCACTTT.